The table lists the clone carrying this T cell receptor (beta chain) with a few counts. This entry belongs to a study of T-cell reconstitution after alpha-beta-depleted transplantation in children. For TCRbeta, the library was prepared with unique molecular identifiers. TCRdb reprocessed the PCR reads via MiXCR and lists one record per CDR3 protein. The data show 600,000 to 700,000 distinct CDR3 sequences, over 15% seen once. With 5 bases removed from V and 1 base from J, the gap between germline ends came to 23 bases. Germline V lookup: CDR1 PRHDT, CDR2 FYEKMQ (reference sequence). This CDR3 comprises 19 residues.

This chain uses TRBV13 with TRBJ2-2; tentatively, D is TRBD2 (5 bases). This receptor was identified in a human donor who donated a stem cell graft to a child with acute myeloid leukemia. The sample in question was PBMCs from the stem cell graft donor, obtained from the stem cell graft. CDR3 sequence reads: CASSPKRGIFYGNTGELFF. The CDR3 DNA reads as TGTGCCAGCAGCCCTAAACGAGGGATATTTTATGGGAACACCGGGGAGCTGTTTTTT.